This T cell receptor beta chain is from a study of identical twins. Notes on the study in general: Among out-of-frame alpha sequences shared by twins, low generation probability occurred in excess. In zero-insertion analyses, partial confounding could arise from invariant MAIT and iNKT cells.

Germline CDR1 reads SGHTA; CDR2 reads FQGTGA. This CDR3 contains 15 residues. With 6 bases removed from V and 0 bases from J, the gap between germline ends came to 12 bases. Via MiXCR, TCRdb re-called the 5' RACE reads, giving one row per CDR3 protein. The profile covers under 900,000 distinct CDR3 sequences, with more than 9% appearing a single time and around 1.6% taken by the ten largest. As to this clonotype: Its target is unknown.

Healthy Caucasians made up all donors. The same sample was also studied in work on yellow fever vaccine responses in identical twins. As that study records: Reportedly, the response of twins' T cells to the vaccine seemed partly convergent, partly personalized.

The sequencing input was PBMCs. This receptor was taken from a woman aged 18-29 years in good health. The rearrangement uses TRBV7-3 and TRBJ1-3; a weak D match, TRBD1 (5 bases). CDR3 coding DNA: TGTGCCAGCAGGCGGGACTCGAGCTCTGGAAACACCATATATTTT. This gives the protein CASRRDSSSGNTIYF.